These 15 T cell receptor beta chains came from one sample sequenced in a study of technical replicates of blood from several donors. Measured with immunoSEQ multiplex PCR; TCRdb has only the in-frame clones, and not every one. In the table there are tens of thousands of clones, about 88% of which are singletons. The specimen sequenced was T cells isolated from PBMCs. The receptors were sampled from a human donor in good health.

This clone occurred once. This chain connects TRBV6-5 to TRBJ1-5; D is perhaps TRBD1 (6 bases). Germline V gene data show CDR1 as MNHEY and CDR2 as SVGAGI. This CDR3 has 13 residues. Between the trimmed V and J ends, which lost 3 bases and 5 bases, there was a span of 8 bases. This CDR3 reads CASSYNRDQPQHF. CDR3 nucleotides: TGTGCCAGCAGTTATAACAGGGATCAGCCCCAGCATTTT.

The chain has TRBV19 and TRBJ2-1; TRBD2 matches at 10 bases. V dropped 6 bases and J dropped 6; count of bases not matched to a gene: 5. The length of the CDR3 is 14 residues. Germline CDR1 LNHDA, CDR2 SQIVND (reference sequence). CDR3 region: CASSSGRVLNEQFF. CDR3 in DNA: TGTGCCAGTAGCAGCGGGAGGGTCCTCAATGAGCAGTTCTTC.

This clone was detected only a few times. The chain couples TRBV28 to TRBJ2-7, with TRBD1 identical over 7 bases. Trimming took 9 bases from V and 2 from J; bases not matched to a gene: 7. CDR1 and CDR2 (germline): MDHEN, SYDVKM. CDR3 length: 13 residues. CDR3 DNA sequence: TGTGCCAGTCAAGGACAGGCTACCTACGAGCAGTACTTC. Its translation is CASQGQATYEQYF.

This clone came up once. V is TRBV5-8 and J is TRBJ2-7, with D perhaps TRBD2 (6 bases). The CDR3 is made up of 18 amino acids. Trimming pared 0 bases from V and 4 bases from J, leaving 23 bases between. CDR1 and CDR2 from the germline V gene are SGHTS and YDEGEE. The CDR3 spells CASSLARGDWRDPYEQYF. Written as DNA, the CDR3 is TGTGCCAGCAGCTTGGCCCGTGGGGACTGGCGGGATCCGTACGAGCAGTACTTC.

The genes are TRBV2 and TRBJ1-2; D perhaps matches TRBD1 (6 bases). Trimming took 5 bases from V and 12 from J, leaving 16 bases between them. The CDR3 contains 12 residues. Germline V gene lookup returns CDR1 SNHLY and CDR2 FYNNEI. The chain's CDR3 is CASSTIQGADTF. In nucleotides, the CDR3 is TGTGCCAGCAGTACGATACAGGGAGCGGACACCTTC.

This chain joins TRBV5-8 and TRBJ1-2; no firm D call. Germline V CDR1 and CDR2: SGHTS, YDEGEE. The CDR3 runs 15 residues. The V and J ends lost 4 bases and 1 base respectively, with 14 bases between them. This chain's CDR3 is CASSRAVYRNYGYTF. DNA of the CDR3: TGTGCCAGCAGCCGAGCGGTATATCGTAACTATGGCTACACCTTC.

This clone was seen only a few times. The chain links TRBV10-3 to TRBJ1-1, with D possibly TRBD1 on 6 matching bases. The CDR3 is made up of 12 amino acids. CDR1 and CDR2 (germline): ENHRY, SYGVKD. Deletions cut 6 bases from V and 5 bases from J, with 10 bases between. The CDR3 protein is CAIRGARTEAFF. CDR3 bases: TGTGCCATCAGGGGGGCGCGGACTGAAGCTTTCTTT.

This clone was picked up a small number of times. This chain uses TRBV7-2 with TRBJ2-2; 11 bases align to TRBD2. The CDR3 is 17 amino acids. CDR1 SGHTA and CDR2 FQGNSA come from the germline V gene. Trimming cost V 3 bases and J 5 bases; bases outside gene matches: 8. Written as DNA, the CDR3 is TGTGCCAGCAGCTTTGACATAGGACTAGCGGGTACCGGGGAGCTGTTTTTT. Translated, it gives CASSFDIGLAGTGELFF.

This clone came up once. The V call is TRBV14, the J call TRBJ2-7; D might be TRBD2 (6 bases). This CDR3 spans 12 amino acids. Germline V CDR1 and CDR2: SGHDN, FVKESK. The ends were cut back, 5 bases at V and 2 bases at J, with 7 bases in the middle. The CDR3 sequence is CASSGGTYEQYF. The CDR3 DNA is TGTGCCAGCAGCGGGGGGACCTACGAGCAGTACTTC.

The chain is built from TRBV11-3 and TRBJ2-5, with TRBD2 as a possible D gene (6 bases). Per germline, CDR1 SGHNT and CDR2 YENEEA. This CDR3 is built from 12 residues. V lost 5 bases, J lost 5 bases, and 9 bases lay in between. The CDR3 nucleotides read TGTGCCAGCAGCCCAGGGAGGGAGACCCAGTACTTC. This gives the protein CASSPGRETQYF.

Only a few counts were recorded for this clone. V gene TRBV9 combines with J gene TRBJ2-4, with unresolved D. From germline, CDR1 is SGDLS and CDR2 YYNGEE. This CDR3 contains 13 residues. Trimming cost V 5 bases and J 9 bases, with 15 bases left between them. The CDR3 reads CASSDSSGSIQYF. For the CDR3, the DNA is TGTGCCAGCAGTGACTCATCTGGCAGCATTCAGTACTTC.

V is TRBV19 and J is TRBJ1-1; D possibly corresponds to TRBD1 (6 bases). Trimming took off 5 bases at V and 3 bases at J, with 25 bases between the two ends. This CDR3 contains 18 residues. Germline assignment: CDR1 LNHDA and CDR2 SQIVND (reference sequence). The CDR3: CASSPLAGRAGADTEAFF. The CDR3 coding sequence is TGTGCCAGTAGTCCCCTAGCAGGGAGAGCGGGGGCGGACACTGAAGCTTTCTTT.

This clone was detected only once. This chain's CDR3 is CASSYRTSGLTGELFF. DNA of the CDR3: TGTGCCAGCAGCTATCGGACTAGCGGGCTCACCGGGGAGCTGTTTTTT. The genes are TRBV9 and TRBJ2-2, with 11 positions matching TRBD2. This CDR3 has 16 residues. The ends lost 4 bases at V and 4 bases at J; junction bases unmatched: 6. CDR1 is SGDLS, CDR2 YYNGEE, per germline.

CDR3 protein: CASSYSGPYEQYF. DNA of the CDR3: TGTGCCAGCAGTTACTCGGGCCCCTACGAGCAGTACTTC. J is TRBJ2-7 and V is TRBV6-6; D unresolved. The germline V and J ends were trimmed by 0 bases and 2 bases, with 5 bases remaining between them. Germline lookup yields CDR1 MNHNY and CDR2 SVGAGI (reference sequence). The CDR3 is 13 amino acids.

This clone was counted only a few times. In DNA form, the CDR3 reads TGTGCCAGCAGCTTAAGCGGTTACGAGCAGTACTTC. Translated, it gives CASSLSGYEQYF. This chain links TRBV11-2 with TRBJ2-7; D might be TRBD2 (5 bases). Germline-derived CDR1 and CDR2 are SGHAT and FQNNGV. V lost 2 bases, J lost 4 bases, and 6 bases lay in between. This CDR3 comprises 12 residues. Using reference TRBV11-2 and TRBJ2-7 for the parts outside the CDR3, the full variable domain is EAGVAQSPRYKIIEKRQSVAFWCNPISGHATLYWYQQILGQGPKLLIQFQNNGVVDDSQLPKDRFSAERLKGVDSTLKIQPAKLEDSAVYLCASSLSGYEQYFGPGTRLTVT.